A selection of T cell receptor beta chains follows, all from one sample in a study of CD8 T cells in ankylosing spondylitis. TCRdb analysed the 5' RACE reads with MiXCR anew, one entry per CDR3 protein. The table shows approximately 400,000 distinct CDR3 sequences, with roughly a quarter occurring only once. Specimen: blood, either unsorted or a sorted T cell fraction (not recorded which). The receptors shown here come from a male donor with ankylosing spondylitis. Both conserved end residues are part of each CDR3. A D gene is named only where the DNA matches it firmly. A row's size may be missing; if present it is once, few, many or a size class.

TRBD2	TRBV7-2	TRBJ2-1	NA	TGTGCCAGCAGCAATAGCGGGAGGAGGGGTGAGCAGTTCTTC	CASSNSGRRGEQFF
TRBD2	TRBV2	TRBJ2-3	once	TGTGCCACGGGGACTAGCGGGCGCACAGATACGCAGTATTTT	CATGTSGRTDTQYF
NA	TRBV4-1	TRBJ2-1	NA	TGCGCCAGCAGCCCGCCGGGCGGGACCAATGAGCAGTTCTTC	CASSPPGGTNEQFF
NA	TRBV7-9	TRBJ1-5	NA	TGTGCCAGCAGCTTACCCGACCGGGAGCCCCAGCATTTT	CASSLPDREPQHF
TRBD1	TRBV5-1	TRBJ2-5	NA	TGCGCCAGCAGCTTGGGGTCCGGACAGGAAATAGGAAAGACCCAGTACTTC	CASSLGSGQEIGKTQYF
NA	TRBV9	TRBJ2-1	few	TGTGCCAGCAGCGTAGGGTTCAATGAGCAGTTCTTC	CASSVGFNEQFF
TRBD2	TRBV3-1	TRBJ2-5	NA	TGTGCCAGCAGCCAAGGACTAGCGGTACTCCAAGAGACCCAGTACTTC	CASSQGLAVLQETQYF
TRBD1	TRBV19	TRBJ1-1	NA	TGTGCCAGTACCAAAGACAGGGTATACACTGAAGCTTTCTTT	CASTKDRVYTEAFF
NA	TRBV12-3/TRBV12-4	TRBJ2-1	many	TGTGCCAGCCGGAGGACCTACTCCTACAATGAGCAGTTCTTC	CASRRTYSYNEQFF
NA	TRBV25-1	TRBJ1-4	NA	TGTGCCAGCAGTGGGCGCCTCGAAAAACTGTTTTTT	CASSGRLEKLFF
TRBD1	TRBV20-1	TRBJ1-5	NA	TGCAGTGCTTCAGGGGGCAGTCAGCCCCAGCATTTT	CSASGGSQPQHF
NA	TRBV20-1	TRBJ1-5	few	TGCAGTGCTAGAGGGGGGCGCAATCAGCCCCAGCATTTT	CSARGGRNQPQHF
TRBD2	TRBV2	TRBJ2-7	few	TGTGCCAGCAGAGGGACTAGCAACTCCTACGAGCAGTACTTC	CASRGTSNSYEQYF
NA	TRBV18	TRBJ1-4	NA	TGTGCCAGCTCACCGGGAACCCGCGGTGAAAAACTGTTTTTT	CASSPGTRGEKLFF
TRBD1	TRBV7-2	TRBJ2-3	few	TGTGCCACCCTGACAGGGGGCGCGGCAGATACGCAGTATTTT	CATLTGGAADTQYF
NA	TRBV29-1	TRBJ2-3	NA	TGCAGCGTTGTCAACCTACTTAGCACAGATACGCAGTATTTT	CSVVNLLSTDTQYF
NA	TRBV7-2	TRBJ1-2	few	TGTGCCAGCAGCTTCGTCGACAGTCGCTATGGCTACACCTTC	CASSFVDSRYGYTF
NA	TRBV24-1	TRBJ2-1	NA	TGTGCCACCAGTGATTCCCAGGCTAGCTCCTACAATGAGCAGTTCTTC	CATSDSQASSYNEQFF
NA	TRBV15	TRBJ2-1	few	TGTGCCACCAGCAGAGATCACGAGCGTTCTTCCTACAATGAGCAGTTCTTC	CATSRDHERSSYNEQFF
NA	TRBV18	TRBJ1-3	NA	TGTGCCAGCTCACCCGACACTGGAAACACCATATATTTT	CASSPDTGNTIYF
TRBD2	TRBV27	TRBJ2-1	NA	TGTGCCAGCAAGCCCCTCGAGAGCGGGAGGGGCGATGAGCAGTTCTTC	CASKPLESGRGDEQFF
NA	TRBV20-1	TRBJ1-1	NA	TGCAGTGCTATAGGGGGGAACACTGAAGCTTTCTTT	CSAIGGNTEAFF
NA	TRBV18	TRBJ2-1	few	TGTGCCAGCTCACCGGGCAGGAGCTCCTACAATGAGCAGTTCTTC	CASSPGRSSYNEQFF
TRBD1	TRBV25-1	TRBJ2-5	few	TGTGCCAGCAGTGACACCGGGACAGGGAGACGAGAGACCCAGTACTTC	CASSDTGTGRRETQYF
TRBD1	TRBV3-1	TRBJ1-1	NA	TGTGCCAGCAGCCCAGTGGACAGGGTGGGCACTGAAGCTTTCTTT	CASSPVDRVGTEAFF
NA	TRBV5-1	TRBJ2-2	NA	TGCGCCAGCAGCTTGGACAGGCCCGGTACCGGGGAGCTGTTTTTT	CASSLDRPGTGELFF
TRBD2	TRBV7-9	TRBJ2-1	few	TGTGCCAGCTTGGGCGGACTAGCGGATTACAATGAGCAGTTCTTC	CASLGGLADYNEQFF
NA	TRBV5-1	TRBJ2-1	many	TGCGCCAGCAGCTTCCTTGCGGGAACGGGGAATGAGCAGTTCTTC	CASSFLAGTGNEQFF
NA	TRBV20-1	TRBJ1-5	NA	TGCAGTGCCACGTCGGGATCTAGTAGCAATCAGCCCCAGCATTTT	CSATSGSSSNQPQHF
TRBD1	TRBV7-2	TRBJ1-2	NA	TGTGCCAGCAGTTTCCGGGACAGGGTTTCTGGCTACACCTTC	CASSFRDRVSGYTF
NA	TRBV3-1	TRBJ1-2	NA	TGTGCCAGCAGCCACCTGGGAGGTCAGGACCGCTATGGCTACACCTTC	CASSHLGGQDRYGYTF
NA	TRBV24-1	TRBJ2-1	few	TGTGCCACCAGTGATCAGGACTCCAACTACAATGAGCAGTTCTTC	CATSDQDSNYNEQFF
TRBD1	TRBV19	TRBJ2-2	NA	TGTGCCAGTACAGGACAGGTGAACACCGGGGAGCTGTTTTTT	CASTGQVNTGELFF
NA	TRBV7-8	TRBJ1-2	NA	TGTGCCAGCAGCTTAGCCTCCAACTATGGCTACACCTTC	CASSLASNYGYTF
NA	TRBV6-6	TRBJ2-2	few	TGTGCCAGCAGTCAATCCTTGGGCGGGGAGCTGTTTTTT	CASSQSLGGELFF
NA	TRBV12-3/TRBV12-4	TRBJ1-1	NA	TGTGCCAGCAGCGTCCGGGCTATGAACACTGAAGCTTTCTTT	CASSVRAMNTEAFF
TRBD2	TRBV20-1	TRBJ2-7	NA	TGCAGTGCTCCCGGACTAGCGGGAGCTCTATACGAGCAGTACTTC	CSAPGLAGALYEQYF
NA	TRBV12-3/TRBV12-4	TRBJ1-4	NA	TGTGCCAGCAGTCTACGACAAGGGAGAGGAGAAAAACTGTTTTTT	CASSLRQGRGEKLFF
TRBD2	TRBV27	TRBJ2-1	few	TGTGCCAGCAGCTATAGCGGGGGGCGGGGTGAGCAGTTCTTC	CASSYSGGRGEQFF
NA	TRBV5-1	TRBJ2-1	few	TGCGCCAGCAGCTTAAATCGGGACTACAATGAGCAGTTCTTC	CASSLNRDYNEQFF
NA	TRBV3-1	TRBJ2-7	few	TGTGCCAGCAGCCCGCGGGACCCCTACGAGCAGTACTTC	CASSPRDPYEQYF
TRBD2	TRBV10-3	TRBJ2-1	few	TGTGCCATCAGTGAGTCGCCTAGCGGGAGTCTAGGTGAGCAGTTCTTC	CAISESPSGSLGEQFF
NA	TRBV3-1	TRBJ1-1	few	TGTGCCAGCAGCCAAGTTTCAGGGTCCACTGAAGCTTTCTTT	CASSQVSGSTEAFF
NA	TRBV5-6	TRBJ2-2	NA	TGTGCCAGCAGCTCTTTCTTCCAGGGGACATCGAACACCGGGGAGCTGTTTTTT	CASSSFFQGTSNTGELFF
TRBD2	TRBV7-6	TRBJ2-7	few	TGTGCCAGCACAGCGGGAGGGGGCTACGAGCAGTACTTC	CASTAGGGYEQYF